Below are 24 T cell receptor beta chains sequenced from a single sample in a study of blood T cell repertoires in COVID-19. The data were produced by immunoSEQ multiplex PCR, yet TCRdb's version contains in-frame clones alone and is incomplete. The sample has fewer than 350,000 clones, around 88% seen once; the top ten hold 1.5% to 2%. The sequenced sample consisted of peripheral blood. Receptors originate from a woman aged 25 to 39 with COVID-19, enrolled during active disease.

Of note for this clone: Other DNA sequences within the sample encode an identical CDR3. The chain recombines TRBV9 with TRBJ2-7; 9 positions match TRBD2. The ends lost 0 bases at V and 2 bases at J; junction bases unmatched: 3. The CDR3 loop spans 15 amino acids. Germline CDR1 SGDLS, CDR2 YYNGEE. The CDR3 DNA is TGTGCCAGCAGCGTAGGGCTAGCGGGGACCTACGAGCAGTACTTC. It codes for CASSVGLAGTYEQYF.

This rearrangement joins TRBV9 to TRBJ1-1; the D gene is possibly TRBD1 (5 bases). The V gene's germline CDR1 is SGDLS and CDR2 YYNGEE. Trimming took off 0 bases at V and 10 bases at J, with 16 bases between the two ends. This CDR3 spans 14 amino acids. The CDR3 spells CASSVGAVTGSAFF. The CDR3 bases are TGTGCCAGCAGCGTAGGAGCAGTAACAGGTTCAGCTTTCTTT.

V is TRBV11-3 and J is TRBJ2-2, with 7 bases aligning to TRBD1. The CDR3 loop spans 16 amino acids. Germline loops: CDR1 SGHNT, CDR2 YENEEA. The V and J ends lost 6 bases and 1 base, in that order; junction bases with no gene match: 8. As DNA, the CDR3 is TGTGCCAGCAGTGACCGGCAGGGGGAGAACACCGGGGAGCTGTTTTTT. This codes for CASSDRQGENTGELFF.

The V call is TRBV14, the J call TRBJ1-1, with TRBD1 identical over 9 bases. The germline CDR1 and CDR2 sequences are SGHDN and FVKESK. J was trimmed by 0 bases and V by 4 bases; bases with no gene match: 0. The CDR3 spans 14 residues. CDR3 loop: CASSRDRVNTEAFF. The CDR3 DNA is TGTGCCAGCAGCCGGGACAGGGTGAACACTGAAGCTTTCTTT.

The genes are TRBV18 and TRBJ2-7; the match to TRBD1 covers 7 bases. V was clipped by 6 bases and J by 1 base; unmatched bases: 6. The CDR3 runs to 14 residues. Germline V lookup: CDR1 KGHSH, CDR2 LQKENI. In nucleotides, the CDR3 is TGTGCCAGCTCCGCCGGGACAGATTCCTACGAGCAGTACTTC. It yields the protein CASSAGTDSYEQYF.

This clone was counted only a few times. The genes are TRBV6-1 and TRBJ2-5; 10 bases match TRBD1. The germline CDR1 and CDR2 sequences are MNHNS and SASEGT. V was clipped by 1 base and J by 4 bases; unmatched bases: 0. The CDR3 sequence is 14 residues long. CDR3 bases: TGTGCCAGCAGTGAAGGACAGGGGGCAGAGACCCAGTACTTC. Its translation: CASSEGQGAETQYF.

The V call is TRBV7-8, the J call TRBJ1-2; D not resolved. V was shortened by 0 bases and J by 0 bases, with 8 bases between the two germline ends. Germline V gene lookup returns CDR1 SGHVS and CDR2 FQNEAQ. The CDR3 has 15 amino acids. CDR3 nucleotide sequence: TGTGCCAGCAGCTTAGCGGCCACAGCTAACTATGGCTACACCTTC. It is translated as CASSLAATANYGYTF. Based on the CDR3 plus reference TRBV7-8 and TRBJ1-2, the full variable domain is GAGVSQSPRYKVAKRGQDVALRCDPISGHVSLFWYQQALGQGPEFLTYFQNEAQLDKSGLPSDRFFAERPEGSVSTLKIQRTQQEDSAVYLCASSLAATANYGYTFGSGTRLTVV.

This clone was seen only once. V gene TRBV4-1 combines with J gene TRBJ2-1, with D possibly matching TRBD2 (5 bases). CDR3 length: 13 residues. Per the germline V gene, CDR1 is MGHRA and CDR2 is YSYEKL. Trimming left V 5 bases short and J 9 bases short, with 14 bases between. In DNA, the CDR3 is TGCGCCAGCAGCGACACTAGATCTGGTGAGCAGTTCTTC. It encodes CASSDTRSGEQFF.

As DNA, the CDR3 is TGTGCCAGGGCCAAACAGGGTAACAAGGGTTTTGTTTTCTTT. It is translated as CARAKQGNKGFVFF. This sequence joins TRBV2 and TRBJ1-1, with D perhaps TRBD1 (6 bases). Trimming pared 9 bases from V and 13 bases from J, leaving 27 bases between. CDR1 and CDR2 from the germline V gene are SNHLY and FYNNEI. The CDR3 has 14 amino acids.

V usage is TRBV5-1 and J usage is TRBJ1-2, with TRBD1 identical over 7 bases. V shed 1 base, J shed 2 bases, and the junction held 5 bases outside the gene matches. The germline V gene has CDR1 SGHRS and CDR2 YFSETQ. The CDR3 is 15 amino acids. The CDR3, as DNA: TGCGCCAGCAGCTTGTTAGCGGGACAGAACTATGGCTACACCTTC. It is translated as CASSLLAGQNYGYTF.

The chain links TRBV5-1 to TRBJ2-6, with D unclear. The CDR3 length is 16 residues. Per the germline V gene, CDR1 is SGHRS and CDR2 is YFSETQ. The V end was cut by 2 bases, the J end by 0 bases, with 9 bases between. This CDR3 is CASSFHSTSGANVLTF. CDR3 DNA: TGCGCCAGCAGCTTTCATTCTACCTCTGGGGCCAACGTCCTGACTTTC.

The chain joins TRBV5-1 to TRBJ1-6; 7 positions match TRBD1. V shed 3 bases, J shed 10 bases, and the junction held 10 bases outside the gene matches. Germline V lookup: CDR1 SGHRS, CDR2 YFSETQ. The CDR3 runs 15 residues. The chain's CDR3 is CASSYQGTVNSPLHF. The CDR3 bases are TGCGCCAGCAGCTACCAGGGGACAGTAAACTCACCCCTCCACTTT.

The rearrangement uses TRBV6-2 or TRBV6-3 and TRBJ2-3, with TRBD2 identical over 13 bases. After removal of 4 bases from V and 4 bases from J, the junction contained 2 bases not matched to a gene. This CDR3 is 15 amino acids long. The germline V gene has CDR1 MNHEY and CDR2 SVGEGT. The CDR3 spells CASSSGLAGPDTQYF. The DNA of the CDR3 is TGTGCCAGCAGTTCGGGACTAGCGGGACCAGATACGCAGTATTTT.

The V gene is TRBV5-1, the J gene TRBJ1-4, with a possible D match to TRBD1 (5 bases). CDR3 length equals 15 residues. V lost 4 bases and J lost 0, with 10 bases in between. The germline gives CDR1 SGHRS, CDR2 YFSETQ. CDR3 loop: CASSRTGPTNEKLFF. CDR3 sequence (DNA): TGCGCCAGCAGCAGAACAGGACCAACTAATGAAAAACTGTTTTTT.

The chain links TRBV28 to TRBJ2-5; 8 bases agree with TRBD2. V shed 5 bases, J shed 5 bases, and the junction held 10 bases outside the gene matches. The CDR3 is 15 amino acids. Germline assignment: CDR1 MDHEN and CDR2 SYDVKM. CDR3 DNA sequence: TGTGCCAGCAGTGAACCGGGGGGGCCGAGGGAGACCCAGTACTTC. This gives the protein CASSEPGGPRETQYF. The whole variable domain, filled in from reference TRBV28 and TRBJ2-5, reads DVKVTQSSRYLVKRTGEKVFLECVQDMDHENMFWYRQDPGLGLRLIYFSYDVKMKEKGDIPEGYSVSREKKERFSLILESASTNQTSMYLCASSEPGGPRETQYFGPGTRLLVL.

This clone is a singleton in its sample. V usage is TRBV28 and J usage is TRBJ2-1, with a tentative D call TRBD1 (6 bases). Germline CDR1 is MDHEN and CDR2 is SYDVKM. This CDR3 comprises 16 residues. V was clipped by 4 bases and J by 7 bases, with 20 bases between them. CDR3 region: CASSSSGAESLNEQFF. CDR3 nucleotide sequence: TGTGCCAGCAGTTCATCAGGGGCGGAGTCGCTTAATGAGCAGTTCTTC. Full variable domain (outside the CDR3, taken from reference TRBV28 and TRBJ2-1): DVKVTQSSRYLVKRTGEKVFLECVQDMDHENMFWYRQDPGLGLRLIYFSYDVKMKEKGDIPEGYSVSREKKERFSLILESASTNQTSMYLCASSSSGAESLNEQFFGPGTRLTVL.

The rearrangement links TRBV5-5 to TRBJ2-7, with D possibly being TRBD1 (5 bases). Germline V CDR1 and CDR2: SGHKS, YYEKEE (reference sequence). The CDR3 sequence is 13 residues long. Trimming shortened V by 4 bases and J by 6 bases, and 14 bases separated the two germline ends. CDR3 nucleotides: TGTGCCAGCAGCCGGGCGGCAGGGCCCGAGCAGTACGTC. Translated: CASSRAAGPEQYV.

The chain combines TRBV5-4 with TRBJ2-6; tentatively, D is TRBD2 (5 bases). The CDR3 spans 15 residues. The germline CDR1 and CDR2 sequences are SGHNT and YYREEE (reference sequence). The V end was cut by 2 bases, the J end by 2 bases, with 8 bases between. The CDR3 sequence is CASSFPGAGANVLTF. Written as DNA, the CDR3 is TGTGCCAGCAGCTTCCCCGGGGCTGGGGCCAACGTCCTGACTTTC.

This chain uses TRBV9 with TRBJ1-6; TRBD1 aligns across 7 bases. Germline loops: CDR1 SGDLS, CDR2 YYNGEE. CDR3 length: 15 residues. J was trimmed by 7 bases and V by 4 bases; bases with no gene match: 8. CDR3 DNA sequence: TGTGCCAGCAGCCCACGACAGGGCCGGAATTCACCCCTCCACTTT. Translation: CASSPRQGRNSPLHF.

V is TRBV2 and J is TRBJ2-5, with D uncertain. V dropped 4 bases and J dropped 5 bases, with 5 bases sitting between them. CDR1 is SNHLY and CDR2 is FYNNEI in the germline V gene. This CDR3 is built from 11 residues. The CDR3 bases are TGTGCCAGCAGTGTCCTGGAGACCCAGTACTTC. It yields the protein CASSVLETQYF.

The V and J genes are TRBV5-1 and TRBJ2-1; 9 bases are shared with TRBD2. CDR3 size: 14 residues. The junction had 5 bases not matched to a gene; V was cut back by 5 bases and J by 5 bases. CDR1 and CDR2 from the germline V gene are SGHRS and YFSETQ. CDR3 coding DNA: TGCGCCAGCAGGGCGGTAGCGGGGGACAATGAGCAGTTCTTC. Translating it yields CASRAVAGDNEQFF.

The chain carries TRBV29-1 and TRBJ2-3; the match to TRBD2 covers 7 bases. The junction had 1 base not matched to a gene; V was cut back by 3 bases and J by 4 bases. Germline V gene data show CDR1 as SQVTM and CDR2 as ANQGSEA. The length of the CDR3 is 12 residues. The CDR3: CSVEGGADTQYF. CDR3 DNA: TGCAGCGTTGAGGGGGGGGCAGATACGCAGTATTTT.

The table lists this clone with a few counts. V gene TRBV5-1 combines with J gene TRBJ1-2; 7 positions agree with TRBD1. The germline gives CDR1 SGHRS, CDR2 YFSETQ. V trimming: 2 bases; J trimming: 4 bases; junction bases outside the gene matches: 5. The CDR3 loop spans 14 amino acids. CDR3 sequence (DNA): TGCGCCAGCAGCTTCTCAGGGGGAGTCTATGGCTACACCTTC. Its translation is CASSFSGGVYGYTF. The variable domain in full, with the rest retrieved from reference TRBV5-1 and TRBJ1-2, is KAGVTQTPRYLIKTRGQQVTLSCSPISGHRSVSWYQQTPGQGLQFLFEYFSETQRNKGNFPGRFSGRQFSNSRSEMNVSTLELGDSALYLCASSFSGGVYGYTFGSGTRLTVV.

In nucleotides, the CDR3 is TGTGCCAGCAGTTCCAGGAATCATGAGCAGTTCTTC. Its translation: CASSSRNHEQFF. This rearrangement joins TRBV6-5 to TRBJ2-1; D not resolved. In germline, CDR1 is MNHEY, CDR2 SVGAGI. Trimming took off 4 bases at V and 8 bases at J, with 9 bases between the two ends. The CDR3 consists of 12 residues.